This TCR beta chain was retrieved from a study of T cell responses to AZD1222 COVID-19 vaccine. TCRdb keeps only in-frame clones here, not all; method: immunoSEQ multiplex PCR. The data contain some 150,000 clones, about 90% of them singletons. General observations from the study: When two AZD1222 doses had been given, Spike-specific TCR breadth and depth rose. Reports indicate that nearly half of spike-specific TCRs are directed at unmutated variant regions. It should be noted that donors were predominantly white British and more often female, and clonal diversity was possibly underestimated. Seropositivity was recorded at baseline in only 6 or 7 AZD1222 recipients.

Germline V lookup: CDR1 LNHDA, CDR2 SQIVND (reference sequence). The CDR3 sequence is 15 residues long. V lost 5 bases to trimming and J lost 5 bases; unmatched junction nucleotides: 8. As to this clone: Its specificity is unknown.

Sequences were derived from peripheral blood, sampled 28 days after the second AZD1222 dose. This TCR derives from an adult who received the AZD1222 COVID-19 vaccine. The chain couples TRBV19 to TRBJ2-7; 11 nucleotides agree with TRBD1. The CDR3: CASSSSGTGGDEQYF. As DNA, the CDR3 is TGTGCCAGTAGTTCCTCCGGGACAGGGGGAGACGAGCAGTACTTC.